This T cell receptor beta chain was profiled in a study of blood T cells in healthy people across ages. Regarding this clonotype: Its target is unknown.

Germline loops: CDR1 KGHSH, CDR2 LQKENI. This CDR3 region has 17 residues. V lost 4 bases to trimming and J lost 0 bases; unmatched junction nucleotides: 8. Through a sample-barcoded 5' primer and a J-beta primer mix, a second PCR was run for roughly 6 to 12 cycles. One entry per CDR3 protein results from TCRdb running MiXCR on the 5' RACE reads. The sample contains over a million distinct CDR3 sequences, around 40% of which appear only once. Study-wide results and limits: Diversity of TCR beta per million T cells declined in a roughly linear way with age.

This chain joins TRBV18 and TRBJ2-1; 8 nucleotides agree with TRBD2. The clonotype originates from a woman between 18 and 29 years old in good health. Sequencing input: blood. The CDR3 region has the DNA TGTGCCAGCTCACGAAACGGACTAGCTGGCTCCTACAATGAGCAGTTCTTC. Its protein product is CASSRNGLAGSYNEQFF. Combining the CDR3 with reference TRBV18 and TRBJ2-1 gives the whole variable domain NAGVMQNPRHLVRRRGQEARLRCSPMKGHSHVYWYRQLPEEGLKFMVYLQKENIIDESGMPKERFSAEFPKEGPSILRIQQVVRGDSAAYFCASSRNGLAGSYNEQFFGPGTRLTVL.